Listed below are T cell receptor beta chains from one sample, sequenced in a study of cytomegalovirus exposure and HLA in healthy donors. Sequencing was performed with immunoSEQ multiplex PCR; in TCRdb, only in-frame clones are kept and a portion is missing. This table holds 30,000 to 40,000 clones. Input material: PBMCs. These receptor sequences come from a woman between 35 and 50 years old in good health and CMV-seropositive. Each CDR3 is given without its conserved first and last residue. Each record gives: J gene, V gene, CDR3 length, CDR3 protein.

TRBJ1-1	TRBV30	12	AWSALFGPPRAF
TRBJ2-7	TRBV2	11	ASSPTGAYEQY
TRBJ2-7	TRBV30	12	AFTGVAGDYEQY
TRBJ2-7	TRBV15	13	ATSREQGARDEQY
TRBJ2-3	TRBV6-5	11	ASTGLGTDTQY
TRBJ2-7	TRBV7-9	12	ASSLFSGDYEQY
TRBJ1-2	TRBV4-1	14	ASSQTQDRTNYGYT
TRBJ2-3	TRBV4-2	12	ASSQERSTDTQY
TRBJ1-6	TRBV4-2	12	ASSQAGGNSPLH
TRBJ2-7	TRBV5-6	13	ASSPTGVGTYEQY
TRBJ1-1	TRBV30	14	ALLKISMERNTEAF
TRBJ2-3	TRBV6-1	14	ASSEVPGGPADTQY
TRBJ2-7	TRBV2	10	ASESGSYEQY
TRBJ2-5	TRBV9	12	ASSVAGGVETQY
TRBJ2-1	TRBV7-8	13	ASIRTRDRGSEQF
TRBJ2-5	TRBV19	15	ASSSGGSGSRRETQY
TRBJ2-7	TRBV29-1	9	SVATSDEQY
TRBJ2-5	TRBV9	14	ASSVGTSGSQETQY
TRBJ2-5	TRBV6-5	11	ATARVTGWTQY
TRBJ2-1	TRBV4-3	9	ASSQGREQF
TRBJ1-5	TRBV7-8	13	ASSLRGTYNQPQH
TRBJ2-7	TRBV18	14	ASSPFSTSSSYEQY
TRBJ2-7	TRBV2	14	ASSEALETVAYEQY
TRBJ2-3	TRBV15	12	ATSMGLATDTQY
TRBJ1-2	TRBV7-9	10	ASSQQGDGYT
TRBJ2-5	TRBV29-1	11	SVQVNRVETQY
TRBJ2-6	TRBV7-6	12	ASSLASSALVLT
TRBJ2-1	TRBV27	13	ASSRSGSFYNEQF
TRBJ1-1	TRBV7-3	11	ASSIDRYTEAF
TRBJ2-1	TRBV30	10	AWSGADNEQF
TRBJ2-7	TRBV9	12	ASSVVGNSYEQY
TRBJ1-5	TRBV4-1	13	ASSRWTGNNQPQH
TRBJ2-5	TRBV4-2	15	ASSQGTVASGQETQY
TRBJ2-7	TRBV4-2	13	ASSQEGLPSGEQY
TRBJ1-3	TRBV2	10	ASRGAGDTIY
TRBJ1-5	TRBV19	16	ASSPPAGWGLSNQPQH
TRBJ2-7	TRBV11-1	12	ASSFTRGSYEQY
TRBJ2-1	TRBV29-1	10	SGGLQEGEQF